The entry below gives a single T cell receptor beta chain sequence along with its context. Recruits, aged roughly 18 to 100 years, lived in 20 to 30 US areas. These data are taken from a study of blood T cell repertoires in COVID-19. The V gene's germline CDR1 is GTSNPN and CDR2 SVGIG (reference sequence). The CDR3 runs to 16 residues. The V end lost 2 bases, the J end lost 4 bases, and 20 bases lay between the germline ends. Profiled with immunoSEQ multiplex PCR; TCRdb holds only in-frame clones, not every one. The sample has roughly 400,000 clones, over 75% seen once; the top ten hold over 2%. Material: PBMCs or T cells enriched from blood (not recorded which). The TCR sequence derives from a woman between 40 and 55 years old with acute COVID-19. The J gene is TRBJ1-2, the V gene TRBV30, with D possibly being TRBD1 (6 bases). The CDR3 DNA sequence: TGTGCCTGGAGTTCGCGTGGGGGACTAGGGGGCTATGGCTACACCTTC. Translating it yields CAWSSRGGLGGYGYTF.